The 19 T cell receptor beta chains presented below share a single source sample, sequenced in a study of cytomegalovirus exposure and HLA in healthy donors. The PCR had 60 Vbeta and 13 Jbeta primers. This table comes from immunoSEQ multiplex PCR, and its TCRdb copy is limited to in-frame clones, with some not included. The table includes about 140,000 clones, roughly 80% detected once. The sequencing input was PBMCs. The receptors were sampled from a man aged 35 to 55 in good health and CMV-seronegative.

J is TRBJ1-3 and V is TRBV6-5, with a possible D match to TRBD1 (5 bases). Trimming took 0 bases from V and 2 from J, leaving 8 bases between them. In germline, CDR1 is MNHEY, CDR2 SVGAGI. The CDR3 consists of 15 residues. CDR3 DNA: TGTGCCAGCAGTTACTCGAACAGGCCTGGAAACACCATATATTTT. Its protein product is CASSYSNRPGNTIYF.

In its sample, this clone was seen once. The CDR3 protein is CASRGWQGAGGYTF. The CDR3 nucleotides read TGTGCCAGCAGGGGTTGGCAGGGGGCAGGTGGCTACACCTTC. The chain couples TRBV9 to TRBJ1-2; TRBD1 agrees at 8 bases. V was clipped by 5 bases and J by 7 bases; unmatched bases: 10. The germline V gene has CDR1 SGDLS and CDR2 YYNGEE. The CDR3 totals 14 residues.

This clone came up once. This chain connects TRBV2 to TRBJ2-5, with TRBD1 as a possible D gene (6 bases). Looked up from germline, CDR1 is SNHLY and CDR2 is FYNNEI. The CDR3 is 14 amino acids. Trimming cost V 4 bases and J 5 bases, with 14 bases left between them. The CDR3 bases are TGTGCCAGCAGTGGCAACCCAGGGGCGGAGACCCAGTACTTC. Its protein is CASSGNPGAETQYF.

The CDR3 DNA is TGTGCCAGCTACGCCAGGGGGGCAGGCAATCAGCCCCAGCATTTT. Its protein is CASYARGAGNQPQHF. This sequence joins TRBV28 and TRBJ1-5; TRBD1 aligns across 7 bases. The CDR3 covers 15 residues. Germline V gene sequence: CDR1 MDHEN, CDR2 SYDVKM. Trimming removed 8 bases from V and 2 bases from J; junction bases left unmatched: 9.

This clone was picked up a small number of times. V is TRBV7-8 and J is TRBJ2-7, with 9 positions matching TRBD1. V gave up 4 bases and J gave up 2 bases; unmatched junction bases: 3. The CDR3 runs 14 residues. Germline V gene lookup returns CDR1 SGHVS and CDR2 FQNEAQ. CDR3 region: CASSWGQGTYEQYF. For the CDR3, the DNA is TGTGCCAGCAGCTGGGGACAGGGAACCTACGAGCAGTACTTC.

The gene calls are TRBV14 and TRBJ2-7; D uncertain. The germline V gene has CDR1 SGHDN and CDR2 FVKESK. Deletions cut 4 bases from V and 0 bases from J, with 13 bases between. The CDR3 covers 15 residues. CDR3 protein: CASSPILTSSYEQYF. In nucleotides, the CDR3 is TGTGCCAGCAGCCCGATCTTGACATCCTCCTACGAGCAGTACTTC.

The chain has TRBV27 and TRBJ1-2; 10 nucleotides align to TRBD1. This CDR3 is built from 15 residues. The V segment lost 5 bases and the J segment 5 bases; nucleotides outside the gene matches: 8. Germline V CDR1 and CDR2: MNHEY, SMNVEV (reference sequence). For the CDR3, the DNA is TGTGCCAGCAGTACGACAGGGGGCGAAGTGTATGGCTACACCTTC. Residues: CASSTTGGEVYGYTF.

V usage is TRBV7-2 and J usage is TRBJ2-5, with 8 bases aligning to TRBD1. Trimming took 5 bases from V and 4 from J; bases not matched to a gene: 6. The CDR3 has 14 amino acids. Germline V gives CDR1 SGHTA, CDR2 FQGNSA. CDR3 loop: CASSKDRGRETQYF. The CDR3, as DNA: TGTGCCAGCAGCAAAGACAGGGGACGAGAGACCCAGTACTTC.

This clone showed up just once. The chain recombines TRBV10-3 with TRBJ2-3, with TRBD2 identical over 14 bases. Germline lookup yields CDR1 ENHRY and CDR2 SYGVKD. This CDR3 spans 16 amino acids. V lost 6 bases, J lost 4 bases, and 6 bases stayed unmatched. The CDR3 protein is CAISPGLAGVADTQYF. CDR3 DNA: TGTGCCATCAGCCCGGGACTAGCGGGGGTCGCAGATACGCAGTATTTT.

The CDR3 DNA sequence: TGTGCCAGCAGCTTTAGGGACAAACAAGACGACACTGAAGCTTTCTTT. It translates to CASSFRDKQDDTEAFF. This chain connects TRBV5-4 to TRBJ1-1, with TRBD1 as a possible D gene (6 bases). The CDR3 is made up of 16 amino acids. V dropped 2 bases and J dropped 3 bases, with 17 bases sitting between them. Germline V gene sequence: CDR1 SGHNT, CDR2 YYREEE (reference sequence). The full variable domain, its missing parts supplied by reference TRBV5-4 and TRBJ1-1, is ETGVTQSPTHLIKTRGQQVTLRCSSQSGHNTVSWYQQALGQGPQFIFQYYREEENGRGNFPPRFSGLQFPNYSSELNVNALELDDSALYLCASSFRDKQDDTEAFFGQGTRLTVV.

This clone came up once. V usage is TRBV4-3 and J usage is TRBJ1-6; 12 nucleotides match TRBD1. The ends lost 3 bases at V and 7 bases at J; junction bases unmatched: 4. The CDR3 runs to 16 residues. Germline assignment: CDR1 LGHNA and CDR2 YSLEER. Here the CDR3 reads CASSQRDRGRNSPLHF. Here the CDR3 DNA reads TGCGCCAGCAGCCAGCGGGACAGGGGGCGGAATTCACCCCTCCACTTT.

The chain has TRBV9 and TRBJ1-3; the D is unclear. The V gene's germline CDR1 is SGDLS and CDR2 YYNGEE. The ends were cut back, 0 bases at V and 0 bases at J, with 4 bases in the middle. This CDR3 contains 14 residues. CDR3 nucleotides: TGTGCCAGCAGCGTAGGTAACTCTGGAAACACCATATATTTT. Its translation: CASSVGNSGNTIYF.

The genes are TRBV10-3 and TRBJ2-3; D is perhaps TRBD1 (5 bases). Trimming cost V 3 bases and J 4 bases, with 5 bases left between them. Germline CDR1 is ENHRY and CDR2 is SYGVKD. The CDR3 has 12 amino acids. CDR3 in amino acids: CAISEGADTQYF. DNA for the CDR3: TGTGCCATCAGTGAAGGGGCAGATACGCAGTATTTT.

The CDR3 DNA sequence: TGTGCCAGCGCTCCGGGACAGGGGGCGAATCAGCCCCAGCATTTT. It yields the protein CASAPGQGANQPQHF. The rearrangement uses TRBV6-5 and TRBJ1-5; 12 nucleotides line up with TRBD1. Looked up from germline, CDR1 is MNHEY and CDR2 is SVGAGI. The CDR3 loop spans 15 amino acids. The junction had 6 bases not matched to a gene; V was cut back by 8 bases and J by 4 bases.

The V gene is TRBV7-3, the J gene TRBJ2-1; D possibly corresponds to TRBD2 (6 bases). The CDR3 sequence is 15 residues long. Germline CDR1 reads SGHTA; CDR2 reads FQGTGA. The ends were cut back, 1 base at V and 1 base at J, with 8 bases in the middle. The CDR3 loop reads CASSLRAGSYNEQFF. CDR3 nucleotides: TGTGCCAGCAGCTTAAGGGCGGGGTCCTACAATGAGCAGTTCTTC.

The chain couples TRBV15 to TRBJ1-5, with D perhaps TRBD1 (6 bases). Between the trimmed V and J ends, which lost 5 bases and 0 bases, there was a span of 11 bases. Germline-derived CDR1 and CDR2 are LNHNV and YYDKDF (reference sequence). This CDR3 has 15 amino acids. As DNA, the CDR3 is TGTGCCACCAGCCTGGACAGACATAGCAATCAGCCCCAGCATTTT. This sequence encodes CATSLDRHSNQPQHF.

The chain recombines TRBV5-1 with TRBJ2-7, with TRBD1 identical over 7 bases. This CDR3 is 14 amino acids long. With V trimmed by 4 bases and J by 3 bases, 7 bases remained unmatched. The V gene's germline CDR1 is SGHRS and CDR2 YFSETQ. The CDR3 spells CASSAGTDYYEQYF. The CDR3 DNA reads TGCGCCAGCAGCGCCGGGACAGACTACTACGAGCAGTACTTC.

The genes are TRBV5-4 and TRBJ1-1; 8 nucleotides line up with TRBD1. V shed 5 bases and J 4 bases; nucleotides not matched to a gene: 7. The CDR3 has 14 residues. Germline V lookup: CDR1 SGHNT, CDR2 YYREEE (reference sequence). In DNA, the CDR3 is TGTGCCAGCAGTTCCAGGGGGCTCGGCACTGAAGCTTTCTTT. It is translated as CASSSRGLGTEAFF.

The rearrangement links TRBV7-9 to TRBJ1-2; no reliable D call. The CDR3 loop spans 16 amino acids. Trimming took off 5 bases at V and 0 bases at J, with 16 bases between the two ends. Looked up from germline, CDR1 is SEHNR and CDR2 is FQNEAQ (reference sequence). This CDR3 is CASSVVDGDSNYGYTF. CDR3 coding DNA: TGTGCCAGCAGCGTAGTTGACGGGGATTCTAACTATGGCTACACCTTC.